The 28 T cell receptor beta chains in this list originate from one sample, sequenced in a study of T cell changes during pregnancy in multiple sclerosis. Only in-frame clones appear in the TCRdb table, and some are missing; sequencing was by immunoSEQ multiplex PCR. Here the sample spans over 35,000 clones, 94% being singletons. The sample consisted of CD4+ T cells from peripheral blood mononuclear cells, taken in the second trimester of pregnancy. Every receptor here comes from a female donor with multiple sclerosis, enrolled in a pregnancy study.

This clone was observed a single time. CDR3 loop: CASSLGAGVAIAGNEQFF. The CDR3 DNA sequence: TGCGCCAGCAGCTTGGGGGCCGGGGTAGCCATTGCTGGGAATGAGCAGTTCTTC. This sequence joins TRBV5-1 and TRBJ2-1, with TRBD2 as a possible D gene (5 bases). The CDR3 extends over 18 amino acids. V lost 0 bases, J lost 7 bases, and 23 bases lay in between. CDR1 SGHRS and CDR2 YFSETQ come from the germline V gene.

This sequence joins TRBV20-1 and TRBJ1-2, with no clear D. The CDR3 totals 10 residues. Germline V CDR1 and CDR2: DFQATT, SNEGSKA (reference sequence). The V and J ends lost 3 bases and 8 bases respectively, with 7 bases between them. CDR3 protein: CSASRGGYTF. CDR3 DNA sequence: TGCAGTGCTAGTCGCGGGGGCTACACCTTC.

The rearrangement links TRBV7-2 to TRBJ2-2, with D possibly matching TRBD2 (7 bases). V was pared by 7 bases and J by 2 bases, with 14 bases between. The CDR3 extends over 15 amino acids. Germline V gene data show CDR1 as SGHTA and CDR2 as FQGNSA. The CDR3 reads CASKKGGINTGELFF. CDR3 DNA sequence: TGTGCCAGCAAAAAGGGGGGGATCAACACCGGGGAGCTGTTTTTT.

This clone has a single count. The chain uses TRBV7-8 and TRBJ2-1; TRBD2 aligns across 12 bases. Germline V gene sequence: CDR1 SGHVS, CDR2 FQNEAQ. The CDR3 extends over 16 amino acids. V lost 2 bases and J lost 6; bases outside the gene matches: 5. The CDR3 protein is CASSLLRTSGANEQFF. Here the CDR3 DNA reads TGTGCCAGCAGCTTACTCAGGACTAGCGGGGCCAATGAGCAGTTCTTC.

The count of this clone is one. The chain recombines TRBV28 with TRBJ2-3, with no clear D. Germline lookup yields CDR1 MDHEN and CDR2 SYDVKM. The CDR3 covers 13 residues. Trimming took 5 bases from V and 5 from J, leaving 11 bases between them. This CDR3 is CASSGPMRDTQYF. CDR3 sequence (DNA): TGTGCCAGCAGTGGGCCCATGAGAGATACGCAGTATTTT. The entire variable domain, with the rest obtained from reference TRBV28 and TRBJ2-3, is as follows: DVKVTQSSRYLVKRTGEKVFLECVQDMDHENMFWYRQDPGLGLRLIYFSYDVKMKEKGDIPEGYSVSREKKERFSLILESASTNQTSMYLCASSGPMRDTQYFGPGTRLTVL.

The chain is built from TRBV5-8 and TRBJ2-5; 8 nucleotides match TRBD1. Per the germline V gene, CDR1 is SGHTS and CDR2 is YDEGEE. This CDR3 has 15 amino acids. J lost 5 bases, V lost 4 bases, and 10 bases had no gene match. CDR3 in amino acids: CASSGGQGALETQYF. CDR3 nucleotides: TGTGCCAGCAGCGGGGGTCAGGGGGCATTGGAGACCCAGTACTTC.

The chain's CDR3 is CASSSNGWGRESYEQYF. In DNA, the CDR3 is TGTGCCAGCAGCTCAAACGGGTGGGGCAGGGAATCCTACGAGCAGTACTTC. This chain connects TRBV13 to TRBJ2-7, with a possible D match to TRBD1 (5 bases). CDR3 length equals 17 residues. V lost 4 bases, J lost 1 base, and 20 bases lay in between. In germline, CDR1 is PRHDT, CDR2 FYEKMQ (reference sequence).

The chain is built from TRBV29-1 and TRBJ2-7; the D is unclear. With 0 bases removed from V and 3 bases from J, the gap between germline ends came to 12 bases. This CDR3 has 14 amino acids. Germline loops: CDR1 SQVTM, CDR2 ANQGSEA. CDR3 coding DNA: TGCAGCGTTGAAGATCCCGGGTCCCTCTACGAGCAGTACTTC. Protein sequence: CSVEDPGSLYEQYF.

The chain links TRBV6-1 to TRBJ1-1, with 7 bases identical to TRBD1. Germline CDR1 reads MNHNS; CDR2 reads SASEGT. The junction had 5 bases not matched to a gene; V was cut back by 3 bases and J by 4 bases. The CDR3 has 14 residues. CDR3 sequence reads: CASSDRQGGTEAFF. The CDR3 DNA reads as TGTGCCAGCAGTGACCGACAGGGAGGCACTGAAGCTTTCTTT.

The chain's CDR3 is CASTTQSGGYTF. CDR3 in DNA: TGTGCCAGCACTACACAGAGCGGGGGCTACACCTTC. The chain has TRBV2 and TRBJ1-2; D unclear. The CDR3 has 12 residues. V was cut by 7 bases and J by 8 bases, with 14 bases left in between. The V gene's germline CDR1 is SNHLY and CDR2 FYNNEI.

V is TRBV7-9 and J is TRBJ1-2, with TRBD1 as a possible D gene (6 bases). The V gene lost 1 base and the J gene lost 0 bases, with 6 bases spanning the gap. Germline CDR1 is SEHNR and CDR2 is FQNEAQ (reference sequence). This CDR3 has 14 amino acids. In DNA form, the CDR3 reads TGTGCCAGCAGCTTAGGGACAGCTAACTATGGCTACACCTTC. Protein: CASSLGTANYGYTF.

V usage is TRBV9 and J usage is TRBJ2-4; D ambiguous. Germline V gene sequence: CDR1 SGDLS, CDR2 YYNGEE. There are 16 residues in the CDR3. V lost 0 bases and J 0 bases, leaving 10 bases between the germline ends. CDR3 residues: CASSVGAGLAKNIQYF. The CDR3 nucleotides are TGTGCCAGCAGCGTAGGGGCCGGATTAGCCAAAAACATTCAGTACTTC.

The gene calls are TRBV7-2 and TRBJ2-2; TRBD1 might be the D (5 bases). The germline CDR1 and CDR2 sequences are SGHTA and FQGNSA. V was pared by 1 base and J by 0 bases, with 6 bases between. The CDR3 has 15 amino acids. DNA of the CDR3: TGTGCCAGCAGCTTAGGGACACCGAACACCGGGGAGCTGTTTTTT. It yields the protein CASSLGTPNTGELFF.

This chain joins TRBV2 and TRBJ1-1; D not resolved. The CDR3 is 15 amino acids. Trimming pared 3 bases from V and 4 bases from J, leaving 15 bases between. CDR1 and CDR2 (germline): SNHLY, FYNNEI. CDR3 DNA sequence: TGTGCCAGCAGTGATAACATTGGCGGTGGCACTGAAGCTTTCTTT. Translating it yields CASSDNIGGGTEAFF.

The V call is TRBV2, the J call TRBJ1-2; a possible D gene is TRBD1 (6 bases). Germline loops: CDR1 SNHLY, CDR2 FYNNEI. The V and J ends lost 6 bases and 4 bases respectively, with 18 bases between them. The CDR3 runs 15 residues. In DNA form, the CDR3 reads TGTGCCAGCAGCGATTCGGAGATGGGGGCCTATGGCTACACCTTC. Its protein product is CASSDSEMGAYGYTF.

This chain uses TRBV9 with TRBJ1-1; D is perhaps TRBD1 (6 bases). The CDR3 has 14 amino acids. Trimming left V 6 bases short and J 10 bases short, with 22 bases between. Germline CDR1 and CDR2: SGDLS and YYNGEE. CDR3 sequence: CASKQDSQSLRAFF. The CDR3 DNA sequence: TGTGCCAGCAAACAGGACAGCCAGAGCCTGAGAGCTTTCTTT.

This chain uses TRBV18 with TRBJ2-2; TRBD1 might be the D (6 bases). Germline V gives CDR1 KGHSH, CDR2 LQKENI. V lost 5 bases and J 3 bases, leaving 16 bases between the germline ends. The CDR3 is made up of 16 amino acids. This chain's CDR3 is CASSRKRQADTGELFF. The CDR3 DNA sequence: TGTGCCAGCTCAAGGAAGAGACAGGCTGACACCGGGGAGCTGTTTTTT.

V and J are TRBV7-9 and TRBJ2-7; D may be TRBD2 (5 bases). This CDR3 is built from 14 residues. Germline V CDR1 and CDR2: SEHNR, FQNEAQ (reference sequence). The V gene lost 4 bases and the J gene lost 3 bases, with 13 bases spanning the gap. This chain's CDR3 is CASSSSLRDYEQYF. The CDR3 DNA is TGTGCCAGCAGCTCCAGCCTGAGGGACTACGAGCAGTACTTC.

The chain has TRBV6-1 and TRBJ1-6, with 7 bases fitting TRBD1. The J segment lost 6 bases and the V segment lost 7 bases, leaving 9 bases of the junction unmatched. There are 15 residues in the CDR3. Germline CDR1 is MNHNS and CDR2 is SASEGT. CDR3 region: CASKGQNNANSPLHF. The CDR3 DNA is TGTGCCAGCAAGGGACAGAATAACGCTAATTCACCCCTCCACTTT.

This chain joins TRBV9 and TRBJ2-5, with TRBD2 as a possible D gene (7 bases). The CDR3 totals 14 residues. The V gene's germline CDR1 is SGDLS and CDR2 YYNGEE. V was shortened by 4 bases and J by 2 bases, with 12 bases between the two germline ends. CDR3 in DNA: TGTGCCAGCAGCCCGAGGGGGGGGCAAGAGACCCAGTACTTC. It translates to CASSPRGGQETQYF.

V gene TRBV11-2 combines with J gene TRBJ2-2; a possible D gene is TRBD1 (7 bases). Germline assignment: CDR1 SGHAT and CDR2 FQNNGV. V lost 2 bases and J lost 6, with 25 bases in between. The CDR3 covers 19 residues. CDR3 sequence reads: CASSLMPTRRDRRSGELFF. The CDR3 nucleotides read TGTGCCAGCAGCTTAATGCCCACGAGGAGGGACAGACGGTCCGGGGAGCTGTTTTTT. Based on the CDR3 plus reference TRBV11-2 and TRBJ2-2, the full variable domain is EAGVAQSPRYKIIEKRQSVAFWCNPISGHATLYWYQQILGQGPKLLIQFQNNGVVDDSQLPKDRFSAERLKGVDSTLKIQPAKLEDSAVYLCASSLMPTRRDRRSGELFFGEGSRLTVL.

The count of this clone is one. The rearrangement links TRBV27 to TRBJ2-1; 11 bases match TRBD2. Germline-derived CDR1 and CDR2 are MNHEY and SMNVEV (reference sequence). The V gene end was trimmed by 3 bases and the J gene end by 9 bases; junction bases not matched to a gene: 16. This CDR3 region has 18 residues. In nucleotides, the CDR3 is TGTGCCAGCAGTTTCTCACCCTTACTAGCGGGAGTTCTCGGTGAGCAGTTCTTC. Its protein is CASSFSPLLAGVLGEQFF.

The rearrangement uses TRBV19 and TRBJ1-4, with 8 bases that match TRBD1. Per germline, CDR1 LNHDA and CDR2 SQIVND (reference sequence). The trim removed 6 bases at V and 6 bases at J, leaving 6 bases unmatched. The CDR3 has 14 residues. DNA for the CDR3: TGTGCCAGTAGCGTCCAGGGGGCGTATGAAAAACTGTTTTTT. Translated, it gives CASSVQGAYEKLFF.

This clone was picked up one time. The CDR3 here is CASSPTGGLYDNEQFF. The CDR3 nucleotides read TGTGCCAGCAGCCCCACCGGGGGTTTGTACGACAATGAGCAGTTCTTC. This chain uses TRBV9 with TRBJ2-1, with a tentative D call TRBD2 (6 bases). The CDR3 extends over 16 amino acids. Trimming cost V 4 bases and J 5 bases, with 19 bases left between them. Germline CDR1 and CDR2: SGDLS and YYNGEE.

This chain joins TRBV5-4 and TRBJ1-6; possible D gene TRBD1, 6 bases. The V gene's germline CDR1 is SGHNT and CDR2 YYREEE (reference sequence). Trimming removed 3 bases at V and 7 bases at J, with 20 bases between. The CDR3 spans 17 residues. The CDR3 region is CASSSNPGQRENSPLHF. CDR3 sequence (DNA): TGTGCCAGCAGCTCTAACCCAGGACAGCGAGAGAATTCACCCCTCCACTTT.

This clone was observed once. The chain couples TRBV2 to TRBJ1-1; TRBD1 matches at 7 bases. Trimming took 8 bases from V and 1 from J; bases not matched to a gene: 10. The CDR3 runs 15 residues. CDR1 and CDR2 from the germline V gene are SNHLY and FYNNEI. The chain's CDR3 is CASRGDRARNTEAFF. Here the CDR3 DNA reads TGTGCCAGCCGAGGTGACAGGGCCAGGAACACTGAAGCTTTCTTT.

This rearrangement joins TRBV15 to TRBJ2-7, with 7 bases identical to TRBD2. Germline assignment: CDR1 LNHNV and CDR2 YYDKDF (reference sequence). The CDR3 is made up of 15 amino acids. Trimming cost V 0 bases and J 3 bases; bases outside gene matches: 5. The CDR3 bases are TGTGCCACCAGCAGAGACCCCAGGACTAGCTACGAGCAGTACTTC. Its protein product is CATSRDPRTSYEQYF.

V usage is TRBV5-4 and J usage is TRBJ2-1; D perhaps matches TRBD2 (6 bases). CDR1 SGHNT and CDR2 YYREEE come from the germline V gene (reference sequence). V gave up 4 bases and J gave up 0 bases, with 14 bases separating them. The CDR3 sequence is 16 residues long. The CDR3 DNA follows: TGTGCCAGCAGCCAAGGGACTGGCCTCTCCTACAATGAGCAGTTCTTC. Encoded protein: CASSQGTGLSYNEQFF.